The 7 T cell receptor beta chains below all came from one sample that was sequenced in a study of shared clonotypes between healthy human individuals. The table came from immunoSEQ multiplex PCR; TCRdb's copy has only in-frame clones and leaves some out. The sample consists of about 980,000 clones, approximately 80% of them appearing once. Sequencing input: memory CD4+ T cells sorted from blood. Noted subset: CD45RA-negative fraction. Receptors were obtained from a man aged 18 to 29 in good health.

This chain joins TRBV5-1 and TRBJ2-6, with D unresolved. The V gene's germline CDR1 is SGHRS and CDR2 YFSETQ. V dropped 0 bases and J dropped 7 bases, with 14 bases sitting between them. This CDR3 has 16 amino acids. CDR3 in DNA: TGCGCCAGCAGCTTGGATCTGGGTCGAGGAGCCAACGTCCTGACTTTC. Residues: CASSLDLGRGANVLTF.

The chain combines TRBV4-1 with TRBJ2-1; D might be TRBD1 or TRBD2, each matching 6 bases. V was trimmed by 0 bases and J by 16 bases, leaving 19 bases between them. The CDR3 extends over 14 amino acids. Germline loops: CDR1 MGHRA, CDR2 YSYEKL. The CDR3 reads CASSQDPAGHPQFF. The CDR3 bases are TGCGCCAGCAGCCAAGATCCGGCGGGACATCCCCAATTCTTC.

The rearrangement uses TRBV4-2 and TRBJ2-4; D not certain. The germline CDR1 and CDR2 sequences are LGHNA and YNFKEQ. The V and J ends lost 0 bases and 0 bases respectively, with 9 bases between them. The CDR3 extends over 16 amino acids. This chain's CDR3 is CASSQDLTVAKNIQYF. CDR3 DNA sequence: TGTGCCAGCAGCCAAGATTTAACGGTAGCCAAAAACATTCAGTACTTC.

The genes are TRBV14 and TRBJ2-5; 11 bases map to TRBD2. CDR3 length: 17 amino acids. The junction had 10 bases not matched to a gene; V was cut back by 6 bases and J by 1 base. Germline CDR1 is SGHDN and CDR2 is FVKESK. The CDR3 spells CASSLGILAGAQETQYF. In DNA form, the CDR3 reads TGTGCCAGCAGTCTTGGGATACTAGCGGGGGCCCAAGAGACCCAGTACTTC.

This clone was observed a single time. Additional DNA sequences in this sample encode the identical CDR3. The chain recombines TRBV27 with TRBJ2-6; D may be TRBD1 or TRBD2 (5 bases each). The CDR3 extends over 15 amino acids. Trimming cost V 6 bases and J 0 bases, with 9 bases left between them. Germline V gene data show CDR1 as MNHEY and CDR2 as SMNVEV (reference sequence). Here the CDR3 DNA reads TGTGCCAGCAGATCAGGGAGCTCTGGGGCCAACGTCCTGACTTTC. It encodes CASRSGSSGANVLTF.

This chain links TRBV4-2 with TRBJ1-2, with 8 bases matching TRBD1. Trimming took 3 bases from V and 1 from J; bases not matched to a gene: 19. The CDR3 runs to 20 residues. Per the germline V gene, CDR1 is LGHNA and CDR2 is YNFKEQ. In DNA form, the CDR3 reads TGTGCCAGCAGCCAGGAGGGGCCGGGACAGGACTTCCTCGTTAACTATGGCTACACCTTC. This gives the protein CASSQEGPGQDFLVNYGYTF.

The genes are TRBV7-2 and TRBJ1-1; no clear D gene. From germline, CDR1 is SGHTA and CDR2 FQGNSA. The CDR3 runs to 15 residues. V was trimmed by 4 bases and J by 2 bases, leaving 14 bases between them. The CDR3 region is CASSYSWGANTEAFF. Here the CDR3 DNA reads TGTGCCAGCAGCTATTCGTGGGGAGCAAACACTGAAGCTTTCTTT.